This T cell receptor beta chain was sequenced for a study of T cells in Graves' hyperthyroidism and ophthalmopathy. Overall study results and limits: The model predicted ophthalmopathy a median 6.5 months before onset.

Comment on this clonotype: The antigen remains unidentified. Mismatch with germline at one junction end may stem from a read error.

The investigators amplified TCR beta CDR3 regions from RNA transcripts. Carried out on the TCR CDR3, a first-round RT-PCR used the HTBI primer set. From the multiplex PCR reads, TCRdb called clonotypes with MiXCR, one entry per CDR3 protein. The sample contains around 520,000 distinct CDR3 sequences, around 22% of which appear only once. The CDR3 extends over 15 amino acids. Per germline, CDR1 MNHNS and CDR2 SASEGT. Patients showing uncontrolled infection, other autoimmune disease, pregnancy or lactation were ineligible. The source is a woman in her 30s with Graves' ophthalmopathy. J is TRBJ2-7 and V is TRBV6-1; TRBD1 matches 9 bases. Sequenced sample: blood. CDR3 coding DNA: TGTGCCAGCAGGGACACCGGGACAGGGTCATACGAGCGGTACTTC. This codes for CASRDTGTGSYERYF.